The clone carrying this T cell receptor beta chain was seen more than once but under ten times. Its antigen remains unknown. This record belongs to a study of blood T cells in healthy people across ages. Study information: Template switching retrieved approximately one barcoded beta molecule for each two T cells.

V was pared by 8 bases and J by 4 bases, with 13 bases of the junction left unmatched. Germline assignment: CDR1 MDHEN and CDR2 SYDVKM. This CDR3 is built from 15 residues. Using a J-beta primer mix together with a sample-barcoded 5' primer, a second PCR was run for roughly 7 to 11 cycles. Template switching added a 12-random-nucleotide identifier to every cDNA molecule. Each CDR3 protein gets one entry after TCRdb re-called the 5' RACE reads with MiXCR. The sample lists 1.5 million to 2 million distinct CDR3 sequences, 28% occurring once. Study-level results: Measured against age, TCR beta diversity per million T cells decreased in a roughly linear manner. Diversity estimated from one million T cells was considered an underestimate.

V is TRBV28 and J is TRBJ1-2; 7 nucleotides line up with TRBD1. The TCR was taken from a woman in her twenties or thirties in good health. Source material: blood. Here the CDR3 reads CASRRQGLTVYGYTF. The CDR3 DNA sequence: TGTGCCAGCCGCAGACAGGGCCTGACTGTCTATGGCTACACCTTC.